This TCR beta chain was sequenced during a study of molecular identifiers for immune sequencing clone quantification. This clonotype was seen at least ten times. TCRdb independently ran MiXCR on the PCR reads; one entry per CDR3 protein. The sample shows 460,000 or so distinct CDR3 sequences, about 20% of them seen only once. Germline assignment: CDR1 MDHEN and CDR2 SYDVKM. The CDR3 sequence is 13 residues long. V lost 1 base and J lost 14, with 12 bases in between. This chain links TRBV28 with TRBJ1-6; D unclear. The source of this sequence is a human donor in good health. Some libraries in this study had Jurkat cell RNA spiked in. Material for sequencing was naive CD8+ T cells from blood, with Jurkat cell RNA spiked in. Stated subset: FACS-sorted CD8+CD4-CCR7+CD45RA+ naive T cells. The CDR3 spells CASSLSPGEALHF. For the CDR3, the DNA is TGTGCCAGCAGTTTATCCCCCGGGGAGGCCCTCCACTTT.